Each of the 17 T cell receptor beta chains below was sequenced from the same sample in a study of blood T cell repertoires in COVID-19. Measured with immunoSEQ multiplex PCR; TCRdb has only the in-frame clones, and not every one. The data contain around 270,000 clones, 80% to 90% of them singletons. Sample: PBMCs or T cells enriched from blood (not recorded which). Receptors were obtained from a woman aged 40 to 50 who had been exposed to COVID-19.

The V and J genes are TRBV27 and TRBJ2-6; tentative D call: TRBD1 (6 bases). Germline V gene data show CDR1 as MNHEY and CDR2 as SMNVEV (reference sequence). The CDR3 totals 16 residues. Trimming pared 6 bases from V and 0 bases from J, leaving 12 bases between. The CDR3 region has the DNA TGTGCCAGCAGGACGGACAGAACCTCTGGGGCCAACGTCCTGACTTTC. It codes for CASRTDRTSGANVLTF.

This sequence joins TRBV4-3 and TRBJ1-5, with D possibly being TRBD1 (6 bases). The length of the CDR3 is 13 residues. Looked up from germline, CDR1 is LGHNA and CDR2 is YSLEER. V lost 4 bases to trimming and J lost 11 bases, with 15 bases between them. The CDR3 DNA reads TGCGCCAGCAGCCGGACAGTTGATGAGGCCCAGCATTTT. This sequence encodes CASSRTVDEAQHF.

The V and J genes are TRBV9 and TRBJ1-2, with TRBD1 matching over 8 bases. CDR1 is SGDLS, CDR2 YYNGEE, per germline. Trimming removed 4 bases from V and 2 bases from J; junction bases left unmatched: 10. The CDR3 loop spans 16 amino acids. In DNA form, the CDR3 reads TGTGCCAGCAGCCCGCGGGGACAGGCAGGGAACTATGGCTACACCTTC. Residues: CASSPRGQAGNYGYTF.

The chain has TRBV7-9 and TRBJ2-5; D is possibly TRBD1 (6 bases). The germline V gene encodes CDR1 SEHNR and CDR2 FQNEAQ (reference sequence). V was clipped by 3 bases and J by 1 base, with 9 bases between them. The CDR3 contains 14 residues. CDR3 sequence: CASSLYRAQETQYF. The CDR3 nucleotides read TGTGCCAGCAGCTTGTACAGGGCCCAAGAGACCCAGTACTTC.

The chain combines TRBV7-2 with TRBJ2-4; 11 positions agree with TRBD1. There are 14 residues in the CDR3. J was trimmed by 8 bases and V by 4 bases; bases with no gene match: 4. Germline CDR1 reads SGHTA; CDR2 reads FQGNSA. CDR3 sequence reads: CASSYRDRGDIQYF. The DNA for the CDR3 is TGTGCCAGCAGCTACAGGGACAGGGGGGACATTCAGTACTTC.

This chain uses TRBV7-9 with TRBJ1-2, with TRBD1 as a possible D gene (5 bases). Germline V gene data show CDR1 as SEHNR and CDR2 as FQNEAQ (reference sequence). The V end lost 1 base, the J end lost 8 bases, and 8 bases lay between the germline ends. The CDR3 is 12 residues long. The CDR3 reads CASSLDGGGYTF. CDR3 nucleotide sequence: TGTGCCAGCAGCTTAGACGGGGGAGGCTACACCTTC.

The gene calls are TRBV9 and TRBJ1-3; no clear D gene. Germline V lookup: CDR1 SGDLS, CDR2 YYNGEE. Trimming stripped 0 bases from V and 2 bases from J, with 9 bases between. This CDR3 comprises 15 residues. CDR3 amino acids: CASSVGSRPGNTIYF. In DNA, the CDR3 is TGTGCCAGCAGCGTAGGGTCGCGTCCTGGAAACACCATATATTTT.

The rearrangement links TRBV29-1 to TRBJ2-1, with D possibly TRBD2 on 6 matching bases. Deletions cut 7 bases from V and 8 bases from J, with 15 bases between. Germline CDR1 reads SQVTM; CDR2 reads ANQGSEA. This CDR3 comprises 12 residues. CDR3 sequence (DNA): TGCAGCGGGGAGGCAGGGAGCGATGAGCAGTTCTTC. Protein: CSGEAGSDEQFF.

This clone was observed a handful of times. The chain joins TRBV18 to TRBJ1-1, with TRBD1 matching 7 bases. Germline CDR1 reads KGHSH; CDR2 reads LQKENI. The J segment lost 5 bases and the V segment lost 3 bases, leaving 15 bases of the junction unmatched. This CDR3 comprises 17 residues. CDR3 bases: TGTGCCAGCTCACCGTTACAGGGGTTAGGAGAACAGACTGAAGCTTTCTTT. This encodes CASSPLQGLGEQTEAFF.

The chain joins TRBV11-3 to TRBJ1-3; D ambiguous. V dropped 3 bases and J dropped 7 bases, with 13 bases sitting between them. CDR1 is SGHNT, CDR2 YENEEA, per germline. The CDR3 totals 14 residues. CDR3 nucleotides: TGTGCCAGCAGCTTTCATCGCACTGAGAACACCATATATTTT. Residues: CASSFHRTENTIYF. Full variable domain (outside the CDR3, taken from reference TRBV11-3 and TRBJ1-3): EAGVVQSPRYKIIEKKQPVAFWCNPISGHNTLYWYLQNLGQGPELLIRYENEEAVDDSQLPKDRFSAERLKGVDSTLKIQPAELGDSAVYLCASSFHRTENTIYFGEGSWLTVV.

The gene calls are TRBV5-6 and TRBJ2-2; 9 nucleotides agree with TRBD1. The ends lost 5 bases at V and 3 bases at J; junction bases unmatched: 2. There are 14 residues in the CDR3. CDR1 is SGHDT and CDR2 is YYEEEE in the germline V gene. CDR3 in amino acids: CASSGDRDTGELFF. CDR3 sequence (DNA): TGTGCCAGCAGTGGGGACAGGGACACCGGGGAGCTGTTTTTT.

The V and J genes are TRBV5-4 and TRBJ2-7, with TRBD1 as a possible D gene (5 bases). Looked up from germline, CDR1 is SGHNT and CDR2 is YYREEE (reference sequence). V lost 3 bases and J lost 6, with 25 bases in between. This CDR3 spans 17 amino acids. The chain's CDR3 is CASSSGQAAGRVREQYF. The DNA of the CDR3 is TGTGCCAGCAGCTCCGGCCAGGCCGCAGGGCGCGTACGCGAGCAGTACTTC.

This chain joins TRBV10-3 and TRBJ1-2, with 7 bases that match TRBD1. This CDR3 is 14 amino acids long. Germline V lookup: CDR1 ENHRY, CDR2 SYGVKD. Germline trimming cut 4 bases from V and 5 bases from J; bases unmatched to any gene: 7. The CDR3 bases are TGTGCCATCAGTGTAGGGGTACAGGGGTATGGCTACACCTTC. It codes for CAISVGVQGYGYTF.

The V and J genes are TRBV14 and TRBJ1-1; maybe TRBD1 (5 bases). The CDR3 runs 12 residues. V was trimmed by 4 bases and J by 10 bases, leaving 13 bases between them. CDR1 is SGHDN and CDR2 is FVKESK in the germline V gene. The CDR3 spells CASSLRQGRAFF. The DNA for the CDR3 is TGTGCCAGCAGCCTCCGTCAGGGTAGAGCTTTCTTT.

The rearrangement links TRBV6-5 to TRBJ2-4; D uncertain. CDR1 and CDR2 from the germline V gene are MNHEY and SVGAGI. This CDR3 has 10 amino acids. CDR3 in amino acids: CAIGANIQYF. The CDR3 DNA is TGTGCTATCGGAGCAAACATTCAGTACTTC.

This clone was observed a handful of times. This chain joins TRBV10-3 and TRBJ2-2, with 9 bases aligning to TRBD2. Trimming at V came to 10 bases and at J to 1 base, leaving 10 bases not matched to a gene. CDR1 and CDR2 (germline): ENHRY, SYGVKD. The CDR3 length is 16 residues. CDR3 in amino acids: CATVAGEVLNTGELFF. In nucleotides, the CDR3 is TGTGCCACCGTAGCGGGAGAAGTTTTGAACACCGGGGAGCTGTTTTTT.

This clone was counted only a few times. The V and J genes are TRBV5-4 and TRBJ1-1; 8 nucleotides align to TRBD1. CDR3 length equals 14 residues. V lost 3 bases and J lost 12; bases outside the gene matches: 13. Germline assignment: CDR1 SGHNT and CDR2 YYREEE (reference sequence). The CDR3 is CASSSLGQGAGSFF. DNA for the CDR3: TGTGCCAGCAGCTCTTTAGGGCAGGGGGCCGGGTCTTTCTTT.